This is a list of T cell receptor beta chains from one sample in a study of T cell repertoires in cytomegalovirus infection. A single record per CDR3 protein comes from TCRdb applying MiXCR to the reads. The repertoire holds about 490,000 distinct CDR3 sequences, with more than 15% as singletons. The sequenced sample was CD8+ T cells from PBMCs. The receptors were gathered from a human donor in good health (CMV status not recorded). Some clones in this sample may be carry-over from other donors' samples. CDR3s include the opening cysteine and the closing phenylalanine or tryptophan. D genes are given only for firm matches. Some rows mark clone size as missing; the rest say once, few, many or name a class of expanded clone.

v_call	j_call	d_call	clone_size	cdr3_aa	cdr3_nt
TRBV11-2	TRBJ2-5	TRBD2	many	CASSLSGRAEETQYF	TGTGCCAGCAGCCTGAGCGGGAGGGCCGAAGAGACCCAGTACTTC
TRBV20-1	TRBJ1-1	-	-	CSALSPEAFF	TGCAGTGCTCTATCCCCTGAAGCTTTCTTT
TRBV10-3	TRBJ1-3	-	few	CAISNRDSQRGNTIYF	TGTGCCATCAGTAACCGGGACTCTCAACGGGGAAACACCATATATTTT
TRBV7-8	TRBJ1-1	-	few	CASSLPTGPAGTEAFF	TGTGCCAGCAGCTTACCCACGGGGCCCGCTGGGACTGAAGCTTTCTTT
TRBV12-3/TRBV12-4	TRBJ2-1	TRBD2	-	CASSFVVVAGGPSHEQFF	TGTGCCAGCAGTTTTGTAGTGGTGGCGGGGGGGCCGTCGCATGAGCAGTTCTTC
TRBV12-5	TRBJ2-1	-	many	CASLGRYEQFF	TGTGCTAGTCTGGGGCGCTATGAGCAGTTCTTC
TRBV29-1	TRBJ2-2	TRBD2	few	CSVVLAGGWLDTGELFF	TGCAGCGTTGTTCTAGCGGGAGGTTGGCTGGACACCGGGGAGCTGTTTTTT
TRBV27	TRBJ2-7	-	few	CASSFGGVQNEQYF	TGTGCCAGCAGTTTCGGGGGTGTTCAGAACGAGCAGTACTTC
TRBV7-8	TRBJ2-1	TRBD2	many	CASSLTRTSGRYSYNEQFF	TGTGCCAGCAGCTTGACTCGGACTAGCGGGAGATATTCCTACAATGAGCAGTTCTTC
TRBV7-3	TRBJ2-1	TRBD2	-	CASSFGTSGGRNEQFF	TGTGCCAGCAGCTTCGGGACTAGCGGGGGCCGCAATGAGCAGTTCTTC
TRBV2	TRBJ2-2	-	many	CASSYSPRGEDTGELFF	TGTGCCAGCAGCTACAGCCCCAGGGGAGAGGACACCGGGGAGCTGTTTTTT
TRBV29-1	TRBJ2-1	-	many	CSVPGTTEQFF	TGCAGCGTCCCCGGGACGACTGAGCAGTTCTTC
TRBV19	TRBJ2-7	-	many	CASSIMPGATYEQYF	TGTGCCAGTAGTATTATGCCGGGGGCTACCTACGAGCAGTACTTC
TRBV11-2	TRBJ1-1	-	many	CASSFHTRKSAVGSGNTEAFF	TGTGCCAGCAGCTTTCATACCCGAAAATCTGCGGTAGGCAGCGGGAACACTGAAGCTTTCTTT
TRBV27	TRBJ2-1	TRBD2	many	CASSLEPGGYSYNEQFF	TGTGCCAGCAGTTTAGAGCCCGGGGGGTACTCCTACAATGAGCAGTTCTTC
TRBV20-1	TRBJ2-1	TRBD2	-	CSAREDGRPYNEQFF	TGCAGTGCTAGAGAGGACGGGAGGCCCTACAATGAGCAGTTCTTC
TRBV7-9	TRBJ1-1	-	many	CASSPRVNTEAFF	TGTGCCAGCAGCCCCCGGGTCAACACTGAAGCTTTCTTT
TRBV4-2	TRBJ2-1	-	many	CASSQDLRAGSYNEQFF	TGTGCCAGCAGCCAAGATTTGCGGGCAGGGTCCTACAATGAGCAGTTCTTC
TRBV27	TRBJ2-4	-	few	CASSSRDLAKNIQYF	TGTGCCAGCAGCTCCCGGGACCTAGCCAAAAACATTCAGTACTTC
TRBV7-9	TRBJ2-2	TRBD1	many	CASTGQGGGELFF	TGTGCCAGCACCGGACAGGGAGGCGGGGAGCTGTTTTTT
TRBV12-3/TRBV12-4	TRBJ2-3	-	many	CASSSPGGGGRTDTQYF	TGTGCCAGCAGTTCCCCCGGGGGCGGGGGCCGCACAGATACGCAGTATTTT
TRBV7-9	TRBJ2-1	-	many	CASSPPLRPAANEQFF	TGTGCCAGCAGCCCACCTCTTAGACCCGCCGCCAATGAGCAGTTCTTC
TRBV6-5	TRBJ2-5	-	-	CASGFKETQYF	TGTGCATCGGGCTTTAAAGAGACCCAGTACTTC